The rows below give T cell receptor beta chains drawn from one sample of a study of Tregs in tolerant kidney transplant recipients. The method was immunoSEQ multiplex PCR; TCRdb's version includes in-frame clones alone and lacks a portion of them. The sample shows some 56,000 clones, approximately 91% of them seen only once. Specimen: CD8+ T cells from blood (PBMCs), collected 24 months after the transplant. The receptors shown here come from a human patient who received a combined kidney and bone marrow transplant. The graft donor may account for some of the T cells. Both conserved end residues are part of each CDR3. Fields, in order: V gene, clone size, D gene, CDR3 length, J gene, CDR3 protein, CDR3 DNA. The D gene is left open where the match is weak. Rows may omit the clone size; those that give it use once, few, many or a size class.

TRBV6-6	-	TRBD1	14	TRBJ1-1	CASSYGTGGDGAFF	TGTGCCAGCAGTTACGGGACAGGGGGTGATGGGGCTTTCTTT
TRBV7-9	-	-	13	TRBJ2-7	CASSGESYYEQYF	TGTGCCAGCAGCGGTGAGAGCTACTACGAGCAGTACTTC
TRBV13	-	TRBD2	14	TRBJ2-5	CASSLGTRQETQYF	TGTGCCAGCAGTCTCGGGACTAGACAAGAGACCCAGTACTTC
TRBV7-6	once	TRBD1	15	TRBJ2-1	CASSLVTGGLNEQFF	TGTGCCAGCAGCTTAGTTACAGGGGGATTGAATGAGCAGTTCTTC
TRBV6-5	-	-	15	TRBJ2-1	CASSPELAEYNEQFF	TGTGCCAGCAGCCCCGAGTTAGCGGAGTACAATGAGCAGTTCTTC
TRBV19	-	TRBD1	16	TRBJ2-7	CASSITGTVRSYEQYF	TGTGCCAGTAGTATCACCGGGACAGTGCGCTCCTACGAGCAGTACTTC
TRBV4-1	-	TRBD1	17	TRBJ2-5	CASSQDGPGGEGETQYF	TGCGCCAGCAGCCAAGATGGCCCAGGGGGTGAGGGGGAGACCCAGTACTTC
TRBV5-6	-	-	17	TRBJ2-5	CASSLGGPGMYQETQYF	TGTGCCAGCAGCTTAGGGGGTCCGGGAATGTACCAAGAGACCCAGTACTTC
TRBV7-9	-	TRBD1	16	TRBJ2-5	CASSSQGVAHAETQYF	TGTGCCAGCAGCTCACAGGGGGTCGCACACGCGGAGACCCAGTACTTC
TRBV15	-	-	14	TRBJ1-2	CATSRVEGGSGYTF	TGTGCCACCAGCAGAGTAGAGGGAGGCTCTGGCTACACCTTC
TRBV4-3	few	-	15	TRBJ1-1	CASSRQGKLNTEAFF	TGCGCCAGCAGCCGGCAGGGGAAATTGAACACTGAAGCTTTCTTT
TRBV7-8	-	TRBD2	17	TRBJ2-5	CASSPLLAGGYQETQYF	TGTGCCAGCAGCCCCTTACTAGCGGGGGGATACCAAGAGACCCAGTACTTC
TRBV6-1	-	-	12	TRBJ1-2	CASRRANYGYTF	TGTGCCAGCAGGAGAGCTAACTATGGCTACACCTTC
TRBV7-2	-	-	13	TRBJ2-7	CASSFGSSHEQYF	TGTGCCAGCAGCTTCGGTAGTTCGCATGAGCAGTACTTC
TRBV27	-	-	17	TRBJ2-7	CASSPTALALSSYEQYF	TGTGCCAGCAGTCCTACTGCTCTAGCGCTTAGCTCCTACGAGCAGTACTTC
TRBV9	-	-	16	TRBJ1-4	CASSVATGGLNEKLFF	TGTGCCAGCAGCGTAGCTACGGGAGGGCTTAATGAAAAACTGTTTTTT
TRBV15	-	TRBD1	13	TRBJ1-1	CATRGYRGDEAFF	TGTGCCACCAGAGGGTACAGGGGGGACGAAGCTTTCTTT
TRBV28	once	TRBD1	15	TRBJ2-2	CASSFRGPSRGELFF	TGTGCCAGCAGTTTTAGGGGGCCAAGCCGCGGGGAGCTGTTTTTT
TRBV6-5	-	-	13	TRBJ1-1	CASSHTQGNEAFF	TGTGCCAGCAGTCACACCCAGGGAAATGAAGCTTTCTTT
TRBV4-3	-	-	16	TRBJ2-1	CASSQDSQASYNEQFF	TGCGCCAGCAGCCAAGACAGCCAGGCTTCTTACAATGAGCAGTTCTTC